This TCR beta chain was documented in a study of cytomegalovirus exposure and HLA in healthy donors. Nominally healthy donors were sampled, though unrecorded immune exposures were likely. PCR used 60 Vbeta primers and 13 Jbeta primers. Assay used: immunoSEQ multiplex PCR; TCRdb lists only in-frame clones, some missing. The table includes 150,000 to 200,000 clones, approximately 80% detected once. Germline V gene sequence: CDR1 SQVTM, CDR2 ANQGSEA. With 2 bases removed from V and 3 bases from J, the gap between germline ends came to 15 bases. There are 15 residues in the CDR3. As regards this clone: Its specificity is unknown.

Study-wide results and caveats: Some 16,000 TCR beta sequences were associated with HLA alleles at 0.05 false discovery rate in a later analysis. Some V segments could not be told apart, so they were left out, TRBV6-2 and TRBV6-3 among them. Donors belonging to an Asian-associated ancestry cluster reportedly showed fewer N-insertions in productive TCRs than the approximately 700-donor mean, according to what a later analysis found.

This TCR came from a woman between 18 and 30 years old in good health and CMV-seropositive. Sequencing was carried out using PBMCs. This sequence joins TRBV29-1 and TRBJ2-3; a weak D match, TRBD2 (5 bases). CDR3 loop: CSVEPNGEETDTQYF. The CDR3 region has the DNA TGCAGCGTTGAACCGAACGGGGAAGAGACAGATACGCAGTATTTT.